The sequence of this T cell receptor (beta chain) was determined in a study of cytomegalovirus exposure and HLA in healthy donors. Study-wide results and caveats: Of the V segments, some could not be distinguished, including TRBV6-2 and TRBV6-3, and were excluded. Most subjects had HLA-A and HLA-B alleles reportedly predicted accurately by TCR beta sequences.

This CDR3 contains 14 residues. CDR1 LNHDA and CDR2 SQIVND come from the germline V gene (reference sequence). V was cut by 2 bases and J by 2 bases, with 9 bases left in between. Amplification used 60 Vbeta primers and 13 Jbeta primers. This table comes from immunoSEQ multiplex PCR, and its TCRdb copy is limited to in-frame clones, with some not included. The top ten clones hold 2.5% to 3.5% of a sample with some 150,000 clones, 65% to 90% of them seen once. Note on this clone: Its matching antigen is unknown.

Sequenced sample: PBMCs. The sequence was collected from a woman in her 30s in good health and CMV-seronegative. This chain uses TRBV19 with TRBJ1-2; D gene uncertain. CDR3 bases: TGTGCCAGTAGTATAACGGGTCCGAACTATGGCTACACCTTC. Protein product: CASSITGPNYGYTF. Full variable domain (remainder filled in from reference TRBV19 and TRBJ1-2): DGGITQSPKYLFRKEGQNVTLSCEQNLNHDAMYWYRQDPGQGLRLIYYSQIVNDFQKGDIAEGYSVSREKKESFPLTVTSAQKNPTAFYLCASSITGPNYGYTFGSGTRLTVV.